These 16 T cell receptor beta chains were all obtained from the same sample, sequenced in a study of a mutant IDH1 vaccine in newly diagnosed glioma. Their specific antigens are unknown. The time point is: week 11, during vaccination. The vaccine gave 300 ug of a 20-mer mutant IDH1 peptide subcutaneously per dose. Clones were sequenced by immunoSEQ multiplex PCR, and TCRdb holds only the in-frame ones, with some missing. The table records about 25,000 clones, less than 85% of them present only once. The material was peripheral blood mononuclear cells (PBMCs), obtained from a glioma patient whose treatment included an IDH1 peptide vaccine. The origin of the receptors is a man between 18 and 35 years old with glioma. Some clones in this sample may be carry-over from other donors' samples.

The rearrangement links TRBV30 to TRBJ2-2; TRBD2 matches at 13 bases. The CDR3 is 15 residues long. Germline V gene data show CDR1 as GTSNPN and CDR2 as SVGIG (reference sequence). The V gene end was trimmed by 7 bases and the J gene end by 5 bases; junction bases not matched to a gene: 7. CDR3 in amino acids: CAFTMTSGRTGELFF. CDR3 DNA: TGTGCCTTTACTATGACTAGCGGGAGGACCGGGGAGCTGTTTTTT.

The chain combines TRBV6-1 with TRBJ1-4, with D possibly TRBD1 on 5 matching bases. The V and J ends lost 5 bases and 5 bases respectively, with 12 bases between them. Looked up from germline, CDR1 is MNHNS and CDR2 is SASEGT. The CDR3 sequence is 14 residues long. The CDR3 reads CASSRDSLNEKLFF. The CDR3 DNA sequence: TGTGCCAGCAGTCGTGACAGCCTGAATGAAAAACTGTTTTTT.

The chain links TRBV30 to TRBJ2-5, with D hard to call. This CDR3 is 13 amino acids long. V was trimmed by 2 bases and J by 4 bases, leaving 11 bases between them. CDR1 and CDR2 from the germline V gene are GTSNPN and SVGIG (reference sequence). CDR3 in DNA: TGTGCCTGGAGTACCTCAAGGAGAGAGACCCAGTACTTC. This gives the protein CAWSTSRRETQYF.

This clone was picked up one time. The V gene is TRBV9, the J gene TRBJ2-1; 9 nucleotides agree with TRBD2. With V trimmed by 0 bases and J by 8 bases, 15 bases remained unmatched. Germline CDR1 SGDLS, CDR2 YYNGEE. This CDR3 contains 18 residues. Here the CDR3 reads CASSVARSGGPLDDEQFF. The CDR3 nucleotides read TGTGCCAGCAGCGTAGCGCGCAGCGGGGGGCCCCTTGACGATGAGCAGTTCTTC.

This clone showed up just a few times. CDR3 sequence: CASSFGRISGDIQYF. Here the CDR3 DNA reads TGTGCCAGCAGCTTTGGACGGATTAGCGGGGACATTCAGTACTTC. The rearrangement links TRBV5-5 to TRBJ2-4; 8 bases map to TRBD2. CDR3 length: 15 amino acids. CDR1 is SGHKS, CDR2 YYEKEE, per germline (reference sequence). With V trimmed by 2 bases and J by 8 bases, 9 bases remained unmatched.

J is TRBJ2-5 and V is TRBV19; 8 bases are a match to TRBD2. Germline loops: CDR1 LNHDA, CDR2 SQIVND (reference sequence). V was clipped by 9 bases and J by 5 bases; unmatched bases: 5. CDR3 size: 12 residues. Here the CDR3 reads CASSGTRETQYF. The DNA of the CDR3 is TGTGCCAGCTCCGGGACTAGGGAGACCCAGTACTTC.

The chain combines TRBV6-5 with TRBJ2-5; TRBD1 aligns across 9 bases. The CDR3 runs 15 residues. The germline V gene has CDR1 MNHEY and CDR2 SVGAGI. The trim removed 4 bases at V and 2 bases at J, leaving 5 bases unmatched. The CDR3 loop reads CASSFIGTGQETQYF. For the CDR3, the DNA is TGTGCCAGCAGTTTCATTGGGACAGGGCAAGAGACCCAGTACTTC.

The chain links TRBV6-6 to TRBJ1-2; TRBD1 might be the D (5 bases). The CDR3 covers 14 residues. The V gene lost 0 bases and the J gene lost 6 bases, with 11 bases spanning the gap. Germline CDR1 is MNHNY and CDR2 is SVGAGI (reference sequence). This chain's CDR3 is CASSYSGGIDGYTF. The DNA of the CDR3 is TGTGCCAGCAGTTACTCGGGGGGGATTGATGGCTACACCTTC.

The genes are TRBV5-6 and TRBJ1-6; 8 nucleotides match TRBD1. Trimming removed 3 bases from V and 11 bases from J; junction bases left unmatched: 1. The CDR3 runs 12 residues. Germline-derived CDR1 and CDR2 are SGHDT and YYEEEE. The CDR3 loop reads CASSWGQAPLHF. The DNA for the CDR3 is TGTGCCAGCAGCTGGGGACAGGCACCCCTCCACTTT. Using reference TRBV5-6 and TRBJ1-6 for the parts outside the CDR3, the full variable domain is DAGVTQSPTHLIKTRGQQVTLRCSPKSGHDTVSWYQQALGQGPQFIFQYYEEEERQRGNFPDRFSGHQFPNYSSELNVNALLLGDSALYLCASSWGQAPLHFGNGTRLTVT.

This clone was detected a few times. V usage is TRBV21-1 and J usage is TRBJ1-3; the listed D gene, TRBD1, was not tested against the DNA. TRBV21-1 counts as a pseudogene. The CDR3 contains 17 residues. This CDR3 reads CASSKVGQSSSGNTIYF. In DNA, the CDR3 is TGTGCCAGCAGCAAAGTGGGACAGTCGAGCTCTGGAAACACCATATATTTT.

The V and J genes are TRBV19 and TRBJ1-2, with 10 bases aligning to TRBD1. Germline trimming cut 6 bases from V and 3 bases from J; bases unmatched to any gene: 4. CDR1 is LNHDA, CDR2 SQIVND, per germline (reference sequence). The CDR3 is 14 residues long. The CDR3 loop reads CASRWDRGYYGYTF. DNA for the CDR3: TGTGCCAGTAGGTGGGACAGGGGTTACTATGGCTACACCTTC.

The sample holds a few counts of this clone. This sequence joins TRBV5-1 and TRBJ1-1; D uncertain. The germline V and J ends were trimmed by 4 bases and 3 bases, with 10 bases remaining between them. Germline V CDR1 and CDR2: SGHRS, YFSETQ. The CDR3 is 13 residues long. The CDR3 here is CASSLEWDTEAFF. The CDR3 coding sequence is TGCGCCAGCAGCCTGGAGTGGGACACTGAAGCTTTCTTT.

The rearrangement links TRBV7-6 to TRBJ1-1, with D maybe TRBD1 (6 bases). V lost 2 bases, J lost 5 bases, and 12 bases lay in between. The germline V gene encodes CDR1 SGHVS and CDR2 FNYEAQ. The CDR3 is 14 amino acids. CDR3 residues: CASSLNSGVTEAFF. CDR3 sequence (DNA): TGTGCCAGCAGCTTAAATTCAGGGGTGACTGAAGCTTTCTTT.

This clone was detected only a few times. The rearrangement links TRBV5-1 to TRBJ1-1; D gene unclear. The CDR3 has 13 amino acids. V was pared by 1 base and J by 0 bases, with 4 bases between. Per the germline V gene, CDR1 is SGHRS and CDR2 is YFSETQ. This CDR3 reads CASSLFLNTEAFF. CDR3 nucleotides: TGCGCCAGCAGCTTGTTTCTGAACACTGAAGCTTTCTTT.

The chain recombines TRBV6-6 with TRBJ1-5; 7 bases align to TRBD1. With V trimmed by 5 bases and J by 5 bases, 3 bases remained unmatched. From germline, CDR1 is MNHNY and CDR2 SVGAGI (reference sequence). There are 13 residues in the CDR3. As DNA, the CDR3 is TGTGCCAGCAGTCGACAGGGTCATCAGCCCCAGCATTTT. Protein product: CASSRQGHQPQHF.

DNA for the CDR3: TGTGCCAGCAGCTTAAGTCCCTGGAACACCGGGGAGCTGTTTTTT. Translation gives CASSLSPWNTGELFF. The rearrangement links TRBV7-2 to TRBJ2-2; D unresolved. Germline CDR1 reads SGHTA; CDR2 reads FQGNSA. CDR3 length: 15 amino acids. Trimming pared 2 bases from V and 1 base from J, leaving 8 bases between.